The 30 T cell receptor beta chains below come from one sample, sequenced in a study of T cells expressing NK-cell markers. Following a re-call of the 5' RACE reads, TCRdb has one entry per CDR3 protein and lacks DNA. This sample carries about 390,000 distinct CDR3 sequences, with approximately 12% going to the ten biggest clones. Sequencing input: blood T cells: a sorted CD56 or NKG2C T cell subset, CD4+ or CD8+ T cells, or bulk PBMC T cells (not recorded which). Source of these receptors: a woman in her forties or fifties in good health.

The chain has TRBV27 and TRBJ2-5; TCRdb reports TRBD1, a call that lacks DNA to check it against. There are 16 residues in the CDR3. The germline V gene encodes CDR1 MNHEY and CDR2 SMNVEV (reference sequence). The CDR3 sequence: CASSLALDSLIETQYF.

V is TRBV7-8 and J is TRBJ2-2; no DNA is available, so the TRBD2 call from TCRdb remains unchecked. Per germline, CDR1 SGHVS and CDR2 FQNEAQ. The CDR3 loop spans 20 amino acids. The CDR3 region is CASSLRQGGLAGLNTGELFF.

The chain uses TRBV6-5 and TRBJ2-3; lacking DNA, the TRBD1 call made by TCRdb goes unchecked. CDR1 and CDR2 from the germline V gene are MNHEY and SVGAGI. CDR3 length: 18 residues. Here the CDR3 reads CASAEGQFSGTSTDTQYF.

The chain employs TRBV3-1 and TRBJ2-1. In germline, CDR1 is LGHDT, CDR2 YNNKEL (reference sequence). This CDR3 has 15 amino acids. The CDR3 loop is CASSQGYHSYNEQFF.

The rearrangement uses TRBV12-3 or TRBV12-4 and TRBJ1-2; TCRdb picks TRBD1, but there is no DNA to check that call. This CDR3 is built from 14 residues. The CDR3 loop is CASSQGDRGRGYTF.

The gene calls are TRBV7-9 and TRBJ2-1; there is no DNA to check the TCRdb D call of TRBD1. The V gene's germline CDR1 is SEHNR and CDR2 FQNEAQ (reference sequence). This CDR3 contains 15 residues. The CDR3 is CASSFYRDTYNEQFF.

The J gene is TRBJ1-6, the V gene TRBV5-6. Looked up from germline, CDR1 is SGHDT and CDR2 is YYEEEE. The CDR3 loop spans 13 amino acids. CDR3 in amino acids: CASGRTRGSPLHF.

The chain has TRBV6-2 or TRBV6-3 and TRBJ1-2; TCRdb returns TRBD1, unconfirmable since there is no DNA. This CDR3 spans 14 amino acids. CDR1 MNHEY and CDR2 SVGEGT come from the germline V gene. CDR3 loop: CASTEGVASYGYTF.

The V gene is TRBV15, the J gene TRBJ2-2; TCRdb reports TRBD1, a call that lacks DNA to check it against. The germline CDR1 and CDR2 sequences are LNHNV and YYDKDF (reference sequence). The CDR3 sequence is 14 residues long. Here the CDR3 reads CATEGTGNTGELFF.

The chain recombines TRBV10-3 with TRBJ2-6; lacking DNA, the TRBD1 call made by TCRdb goes unchecked. CDR1 and CDR2 (germline): ENHRY, SYGVKD. The CDR3 extends over 19 amino acids. The CDR3 sequence is CAISILPGQGESGANVLTF.

This sequence joins TRBV15 and TRBJ2-1; no DNA is available, so the TRBD2 call from TCRdb remains unchecked. The CDR3 runs to 15 residues. Germline V gene sequence: CDR1 LNHNV, CDR2 YYDKDF (reference sequence). CDR3 loop: CATSSTGTSVNEQFF.

The chain carries TRBV12-3 or TRBV12-4 and TRBJ2-1. The CDR3 runs to 14 residues. The CDR3 spells CASSPSWLYNEQFF.

This chain connects TRBV3-1 to TRBJ2-1; TCRdb calls TRBD2, which cannot be checked without DNA. Germline V CDR1 and CDR2: LGHDT, YNNKEL (reference sequence). The CDR3 has 16 amino acids. CDR3 region: CASSPSIAGGSHEQFF.

J is TRBJ2-3 and V is TRBV27; TCRdb proposes TRBD1, but this gene call is untestable without DNA. There are 16 residues in the CDR3. Germline assignment: CDR1 MNHEY and CDR2 SMNVEV (reference sequence). The CDR3 sequence: CASSPGGAGPTDTQYF.

The genes are TRBV5-1 and TRBJ2-1; absent DNA, TCRdb's TRBD1 call cannot be checked. Germline-derived CDR1 and CDR2 are SGHRS and YFSETQ. The CDR3 contains 14 residues. This CDR3 is CASRGRLGNNEQFF.

The gene calls are TRBV19 and TRBJ2-5; the TRBD2 assignment by TCRdb is unverifiable without DNA. Germline V gene sequence: CDR1 LNHDA, CDR2 SQIVND (reference sequence). The CDR3 is made up of 16 amino acids. CDR3 sequence: CASSMGSAGIQETQYF.

V gene TRBV12-3 or TRBV12-4 combines with J gene TRBJ2-5; no DNA is available, so the TRBD2 call from TCRdb remains unchecked. This CDR3 spans 15 amino acids. CDR3 sequence: CASSTAGGPQETQYF.

The chain joins TRBV12-3 or TRBV12-4 to TRBJ2-1; TCRdb indicates TRBD2, and absent DNA this call remains unverified. The CDR3 is made up of 11 amino acids. The CDR3 is CASSWRLEQFF.

V gene TRBV12-3 or TRBV12-4 combines with J gene TRBJ2-1; checking the TCRdb D call of TRBD2 is not possible without DNA. The CDR3 consists of 15 residues. CDR3 protein: CASSSSQRDYNEQFF.

This chain connects TRBV5-1 to TRBJ2-1; TCRdb names TRBD2, which stays unverified in the absence of DNA. This CDR3 region has 16 residues. Germline-derived CDR1 and CDR2 are SGHRS and YFSETQ. The CDR3 is CASTPLGGPNHNEQFF.

J is TRBJ2-7 and V is TRBV11-2; TCRdb selects TRBD2, and the lack of DNA leaves this call unchecked. This CDR3 has 14 residues. Germline CDR1 and CDR2: SGHAT and FQNNGV. CDR3 sequence: CASSLSSPPYEQYF.

The chain is built from TRBV5-1 and TRBJ1-2. The CDR3 spans 12 residues. Germline lookup yields CDR1 SGHRS and CDR2 YFSETQ. The CDR3 region is CASSSGRTGYTF.

The chain carries TRBV4-1 and TRBJ2-1; as DNA is missing, the TRBD1 call by TCRdb cannot be tested. Germline values: CDR1 MGHRA, CDR2 YSYEKL. The CDR3 spans 16 residues. The CDR3 region is CASSQVRTGGWNEQFF.

V and J are TRBV5-1 and TRBJ2-7; lacking DNA, the TRBD1 call made by TCRdb goes unchecked. The CDR3 totals 17 residues. In germline, CDR1 is SGHRS, CDR2 YFSETQ. The CDR3 spells CASSLVGQGVVRNEQYF.

V usage is TRBV6-5 and J usage is TRBJ1-6; TCRdb gives TRBD1 as the D gene, but with no DNA this cannot be confirmed. CDR3 length: 14 amino acids. Germline V lookup: CDR1 MNHEY, CDR2 SVGAGI. CDR3 residues: CASSYRDRESPLHF.

The gene calls are TRBV20-1 and TRBJ2-3. The CDR3 contains 13 residues. Per germline, CDR1 DFQATT and CDR2 SNEGSKA (reference sequence). The CDR3 here is CSARPESTDTQYF.

This rearrangement joins TRBV5-4 to TRBJ2-5; TCRdb's assignment of TRBD1 cannot be checked, as there is no DNA. Germline CDR1 reads SGHNT; CDR2 reads YYREEE (reference sequence). The CDR3 extends over 17 amino acids. This CDR3 is CASSLALMTGSKETQYF.

The gene calls are TRBV20-1 and TRBJ2-3. The CDR3 sequence is 11 residues long. CDR1 and CDR2 from the germline V gene are DFQATT and SNEGSKA (reference sequence). This chain's CDR3 is CSAAVTDTQYF.

The chain carries TRBV7-8 and TRBJ1-1. CDR3 length: 16 residues. Germline V CDR1 and CDR2: SGHVS, FQNEAQ. This CDR3 is CASSLWGVGVDTEAFF.

The chain links TRBV18 to TRBJ2-1; TCRdb's D call, TRBD1, is unchecked because there is no DNA. Germline V gives CDR1 KGHSH, CDR2 LQKENI. The CDR3 is made up of 14 amino acids. CDR3 sequence: CASSPPRSYNEQFF.